This T cell receptor beta chain was sequenced during a study of T cell clones after liver transplantation. Study-level background: At least one year of complete immunosuppression withdrawal without enzymes over twice normal defined tolerance. General observations from the study: Low donor cell numbers restricted donor-reactive repertoire measurement in a couple of subjects. A larger donor-reactive than third-party decline suggested partial antigen-specific deletion.

In regard to this clone: Its specificity is unknown.

Repertoires were generated with immunoSEQ multiplex PCR, while TCRdb's copy carries only in-frame clones and drops some. The sample includes 45,000 to 55,000 clones, roughly 80% of them seen just once. The source is a human donor who received a liver transplant. Sequenced here: CD4+ T cells from blood, sampled before liver transplant.

CDR3 protein: CASSVEGDRDHQPQHF. The CDR3 bases are TGTGCCAGCAGCGTAGAGGGGGACAGGGATCATCAGCCCCAGCATTTT. The chain couples TRBV9 to TRBJ1-5; 9 bases agree with TRBD1. From germline, CDR1 is SGDLS and CDR2 YYNGEE. The CDR3 contains 16 residues. Unmatched junction bases numbered 6, after V lost 0 bases and J lost 5 bases.